This entry describes one TCR beta chain. What it binds is not known. Regarding donors, all were healthy bone marrow donors. A multiplex PCR was run with 60 Vbeta primers and 13 Jbeta primers. Clones were read by immunoSEQ multiplex PCR, and TCRdb kept only the in-frame ones, dropping some. The table records tens of thousands of clones, 78% of them present only once. The sample belongs to a study of cytomegalovirus exposure and HLA in healthy donors. Study-wide findings and caveats: Immune exposure information comprised only CMV serostatus. Analyzed later, most CMV-associated TCR beta chains appeared HLA-restricted.

The sequencing input was PBMCs. This TCR was recovered from a male donor in good health and CMV-seropositive.

The CDR3: CSVDLYGYTF. The CDR3 bases are TGCAGCGTTGACCTCTATGGCTACACCTTC. This chain uses TRBV29-1 with TRBJ1-2; D unclear. Germline V gene sequence: CDR1 SQVTM, CDR2 ANQGSEA. V lost 3 bases and J lost 4, with 3 bases in between. The CDR3 runs 10 residues.